These 9 T cell receptor beta chains were sequenced from one sample in a study of response to subunit inactivated influenza vaccine. TCRdb used MiXCR to reprocess the RT-PCR reads, holding one entry per CDR3 protein. The data contain roughly 570,000 distinct CDR3 sequences, 14% of them singletons. This sample comprised PBMCs from blood, obtained 11 to 12 days after vaccination. All receptors come from a man aged 45 to 65 who received an inactivated influenza vaccine.

In this sample, this clonotype turned up a few times. The V and J genes are TRBV20-1 and TRBJ2-1, with D unresolved. V was clipped by 2 bases and J by 7 bases, with 12 bases between them. The CDR3 length is 13 residues. Germline CDR1 and CDR2: DFQATT and SNEGSKA (reference sequence). The CDR3 DNA reads TGCAGTGCTAGAAATGGGCGGATGAATGAGCAGTTCTTC. Translating gives CSARNGRMNEQFF.

The chain has TRBV14 and TRBJ2-1; D not certain. CDR3 size: 13 residues. Germline CDR1 and CDR2: SGHDN and FVKESK. V lost 2 bases, J lost 3 bases, and 5 bases lay in between. The CDR3 DNA reads as TGTGCCAGCAGCCAAATACTCTACAATGAGCAGTTCTTC. This sequence encodes CASSQILYNEQFF. The whole variable domain, remainder taken from reference TRBV14 and TRBJ2-1, is EAGVTQFPSHSVIEKGQTVTLRCDPISGHDNLYWYRRVMGKEIKFLLHFVKESKQDESGMPNNRFLAERTGGTYSTLKVQPAELEDSGVYFCASSQILYNEQFFGPGTRLTVL.

This clonotype was seen repeatedly, ten times or more. The J gene is TRBJ1-5, the V gene TRBV6-1, with a weak D call TRBD1 (6 bases). The CDR3 covers 19 residues. In germline, CDR1 is MNHNS, CDR2 SASEGT. V was trimmed by 6 bases and J by 1 base, leaving 25 bases between them. In DNA, the CDR3 is TGTGCCAGCAGACAAACCATTGGTCGTGGGGGGGCGAGCAATCAGCCCCAGCATTTT. This codes for CASRQTIGRGGASNQPQHF.

The genes are TRBV5-1 and TRBJ2-1, with unresolved D. Germline CDR1 SGHRS, CDR2 YFSETQ. The CDR3 runs to 16 residues. V dropped 5 bases and J dropped 5 bases, with 20 bases sitting between them. CDR3 bases: TGCGCCAGCAGACCAGGCGTGTCGAGTGATCACAATGAGCAGTTCTTC. Translating it yields CASRPGVSSDHNEQFF.

The chain carries TRBV7-9 and TRBJ2-2; D is uncertain. The germline gives CDR1 SEHNR, CDR2 FQNEAQ (reference sequence). This CDR3 region has 15 residues. Trimming left V 5 bases short and J 3 bases short, with 13 bases between. CDR3 sequence: CASSPDILHTGELFF. The DNA of the CDR3 is TGTGCCAGCAGCCCCGACATACTTCACACCGGGGAGCTGTTTTTT.

This clonotype was seen more than once but under ten times. This chain joins TRBV4-3 and TRBJ1-6; D gene ambiguous. V shed 1 base and J shed 7 bases, with 5 bases lying between them. CDR3 length: 13 residues. Per the germline V gene, CDR1 is LGHNA and CDR2 is YSLEER. The CDR3 spells CASSQAGNSPLHF. The CDR3 nucleotides read TGCGCCAGCAGCCAAGCGGGGAATTCACCCCTCCACTTT.

This clonotype has a handful of counts. The CDR3 sequence is CASSPPFQETQYF. CDR3 DNA: TGTGCCAGCTCACCACCGTTCCAAGAGACCCAGTACTTC. The V gene is TRBV18, the J gene TRBJ2-5; D is ambiguous. CDR3 length equals 13 residues. Germline V gives CDR1 KGHSH, CDR2 LQKENI. The V gene lost 0 bases and the J gene lost 1 base, with 3 bases spanning the gap.

The J gene is TRBJ2-2, the V gene TRBV6-2 or TRBV6-3; D remains unclear. The CDR3 has 11 residues. Germline V CDR1 and CDR2: MNHEY, SVGEGT. V lost 8 bases to trimming and J lost 4 bases, with 5 bases between them. CDR3 sequence (DNA): TGTGCCAGCCTCGGCACCGGGGAGCTGTTTTTT. Translated: CASLGTGELFF.

The chain couples TRBV10-3 to TRBJ1-5; D remains unclear. Germline-derived CDR1 and CDR2 are ENHRY and SYGVKD. This CDR3 is built from 13 residues. The V end was cut by 4 bases, the J end by 3 bases, with 7 bases between. CDR3 DNA sequence: TGTGCCATCAGTGCCGGATACAATCAGCCCCAGCATTTT. Amino acids: CAISAGYNQPQHF.